Listed below are T cell receptor beta chains from one sample, sequenced in a study of TIL therapy for anti-PD-1-resistant metastatic lung cancer. This table comes from immunoSEQ multiplex PCR, and its TCRdb copy is limited to in-frame clones, with some not included. The sample lists 95,000 or so clones, roughly 65% occurring once. The source material was tumor tissue, sampled at baseline. These receptors all stem from a person aged 25-85 years with non-small cell lung cancer. Both conserved end residues are part of each CDR3. Each record gives: clone size, V gene, D gene, J gene, CDR3 DNA, CDR3 protein. A D gene is named only where the DNA matches it firmly. Clone size is given for some rows only: seen once, a few or many times, or a class if the clone is expanded.

>NA|TRBV18|NA|TRBJ1-2
TGTGCCAGCTCACCTAGTTCGGAGGGCTACTATGGCTACACCTTC
CASSPSSEGYYGYTF
>once|TRBV28|NA|TRBJ2-1
TGTGCCAGCAGCCTTGCGGGGGCGAGCTCCTACAATGAGCAGTTCTTC
CASSLAGASSYNEQFF
>NA|TRBV27|NA|TRBJ2-7
TGTGCCAGCAGTTTCGTGTCTAGCAGAGAGTACGAGCAGTACTTC
CASSFVSSREYEQYF
>few|TRBV7-2|TRBD1|TRBJ1-6
TGTGCCAGCAGACGAACCTCTGGACAGGAGTATAATTCACCCCTCCACTTT
CASRRTSGQEYNSPLHF
>NA|TRBV4-1|TRBD1|TRBJ2-1
TGCGCCAGCAGCCAAGTGGGGGACAGGAGAGACAATGAGCAGTTCTTC
CASSQVGDRRDNEQFF
>NA|TRBV7-2|NA|TRBJ2-1
TGTGCCAGCAGCCTCTTCTCCGGGGGTAGGGATGAGCAGTTCTTC
CASSLFSGGRDEQFF
>few|TRBV30|NA|TRBJ1-3
TGTGCCTGGACCTCCGGGACCAAAGCTGGAAACACCATATATTTT
CAWTSGTKAGNTIYF
>NA|TRBV9|TRBD2|TRBJ2-1
TGTGCCAGCAGCGTAGCCCCCGGCGGGAGGGCCTTGGATGAGCAGTTCTTC
CASSVAPGGRALDEQFF
>NA|TRBV6-5|TRBD1|TRBJ2-7
TGTGCCAGCGGCAGACAGGGACCCACCTACGAGCAGTACTTC
CASGRQGPTYEQYF
>few|TRBV30|NA|TRBJ1-3
TGTGCCTGGAAGCGTAGTGGAAACACCATATATTTT
CAWKRSGNTIYF
>NA|TRBV15|NA|TRBJ1-4
TGTGCCACCAGCAGGAAGGACCTGGCCAGATCGTTCTATGAAAAACTGTTTTTT
CATSRKDLARSFYEKLFF
>once|TRBV28|NA|TRBJ1-2
TGTGCCAGCAGTTTCAGCCAGGGAAACTACTATGGCTACACCTTC
CASSFSQGNYYGYTF
>once|TRBV7-8|TRBD2|TRBJ2-7
TGTGCCAGCAGCTCATACCCTCCGGGACTAGCGGGGCCGTTCTACGAGCAGTACTTC
CASSSYPPGLAGPFYEQYF
>NA|TRBV9|NA|TRBJ2-5
TGTGCCAGCAGCTTCCGGGACAACCGAGAGCAAGAGACCCAGTACTTC
CASSFRDNREQETQYF
>NA|TRBV2|NA|TRBJ1-5
TGTGCCAGCAGTGATGAGGCAGCGGTTAATCAGCCCCAGCATTTT
CASSDEAAVNQPQHF